This T cell receptor (beta chain) was captured by sequencing in a study of T cells in localized non-small cell lung cancer (dated by TCRdb to about 2020). As for the study more broadly: T cell repertoires of about 240 early-stage NSCLC patients were analyzed, with tumors being compared against uninvolved tumor-adjacent lungs. A mean age of roughly 64 years was recorded for the NSCLC patients, of whom around 120 were male and about 100 were female. The cohort was made up of roughly 250 treatment-naive NSCLC patients whose localized lung tumors had been resected. Summary of the overall study and its limitations: Because multi-region sequencing of the tumors was not done, intratumor heterogeneity could not be ruled out. Of the top 100 tumor clones, a median of roughly 53 were detected in paired uninvolved adjacent lung; 28 were also among that lung's top 100. Because the study design was exploratory, TCR variables were selected using unadjusted p-values without false-discovery rate correction. Longer overall survival was associated with higher T cell density in blood, whereas shorter survival was associated with higher clonality in adjacent lung. Uninvolved tumor-adjacent lung showed the highest T cell clonality, higher than tumor, which suggests more focused antigenic responses in the adjacent lung.

Counted from cysteine to phenylalanine, this CDR3 has 14 amino acids. The entry retains the CDR3 DNA only, 42 bases that are in frame from base 1. V is cut by 1 base and J by 7 bases, and the space between the germline ends is 11 bases. Based on the germline V gene, the CDR1 and CDR2 sequences are SGHNT and YENEEA. Details on this clone: It has no known antigen specificity. It has no much larger one-base neighbor in the sample; base qualities were not kept. At least one nucleotide is ambiguous or was not read, and the resulting amino acid is denoted X.

At diagnosis, tumor, uninvolved tumor-adjacent lung and peripheral blood were collected and then preserved as a mix of FFPE and fresh-frozen material. TCR beta CDR3 regions were sequenced from DNA using the immunoSEQ Assay. On the authors' methods: To compute T cell density, TCR beta template counts were normalized to usable DNA, which was estimated by amplifying housekeeping genes. The preseqR package was used to estimate richness by extrapolating to 400,000 templates for PBMC samples and to 120,000 templates for tissue samples. Clonality was defined by subtracting Pielou's evenness from one. Tissue-enriched TCRs were identified through differential abundance testing performed on productive amino-acid clonotypes, with a minimum total count of 5 and an alpha of 0.1. The Jaccard Index and the Morisita Overlap Index were used to measure repertoire overlap between compartments. GLIPH grouped TCR beta CDR3s together with public tetramer-defined viral CDR3s, and a viral motif had to include at least three viral sequences and also show V-gene enrichment. TCRdb's version of the immuneACCESS table is confined to in-frame rearrangements and falls short of the full clone set. An unresolved V gene accounts for under half of the shortfall where checked; the remainder is of unknown origin. Clone size and V and J calls were adopted from that table, with D and trimming inferred from the DNA. The sample profile shows around 3,000 clones; roughly 30% of them were found once. Roughly 15% of the sample comes from the top ten.

This receptor chain uses TRBV11-3 and TRBJ2-1; no D gene is confidently identified. The clonotype originates from a man between 40 and 69 years old with stage II lung adenocarcinoma. The sequences come from lung tumor tissue, collected before any cancer treatment. CDR3 reads: CASSLGLXGNEQFF. The DNA reads as follows: TGTGCCAGCAGCTTAGGTCTAGYGGGAAATGAGCAGTTCTTC.